The 2 T cell receptor beta chains reported below all come from one sample, sequenced in a study of beta chain features in type 1 diabetes. As every portion of the isolated RNA was reverse transcribed, the sequencing read expressed TCRB transcripts. The assay was immunoSEQ multiplex PCR, and TCRdb's table has in-frame clones only and misses some. The sample holds roughly 380,000 clones, 15% to 20% seen once. Sequencing was performed on naive CD4+ T cells from blood. Receptors were obtained from a woman younger than 30 in good health.

This clone turned up a few times. This sequence joins TRBV6-1 and TRBJ2-3; D is unclear. V lost 6 bases and J lost 14, with 9 bases in between. CDR3 length: 9 amino acids. Germline V gene lookup returns CDR1 MNHNS and CDR2 SASEGT. This CDR3 reads CASSPPVYF. CDR3 nucleotide sequence: TGTGCCAGCAGCCCTCCAGTGTATTTT.

There are a few counts of this clone. The chain couples TRBV7-9 to TRBJ1-2; 8 bases align to TRBD1. The CDR3 sequence is 13 residues long. Germline CDR1 is SEHNR and CDR2 is FQNEAQ (reference sequence). V shed 7 bases and J 7 bases; nucleotides not matched to a gene: 8. DNA of the CDR3: TGTGCCAGCAATCTAGGACAGGGAGGTGGCTACACCTTC. Residues: CASNLGQGGGYTF.